These T cell receptor beta chains were read from a single sample in a study of T cells in Graves' hyperthyroidism and ophthalmopathy. TCRdb re-analysed the multiplex PCR reads in MiXCR, keeping a single row per CDR3 protein. The profile covers a few hundred thousand distinct CDR3 sequences, with about 19% appearing a single time and around 4% taken by the ten largest. Material: blood. The receptors shown here come from a woman younger than 30 with Graves' hyperthyroidism. Both conserved end residues are part of each CDR3. D genes are given only for firm matches. A row's size may be missing; if present it is once, few, many or a size class.

D gene: -; J gene: TRBJ2-7; clone size: many; V gene: TRBV2; CDR3 protein: CASRGYYEQYF; CDR3 DNA: TGTGCCAGCAGAGGGTACTACGAGCAGTACTTC
D gene: -; J gene: TRBJ1-1; clone size: -; V gene: TRBV5-1; CDR3 protein: CASSLMGRGGRHTEAFF; CDR3 DNA: TGCGCCAGCAGCTTGATGGGAAGAGGGGGTAGACACACTGAAGCTTTCTTT
D gene: -; J gene: TRBJ1-2; clone size: many; V gene: TRBV6-5; CDR3 protein: CASTISGANYGYTF; CDR3 DNA: TGTGCCAGCACGATTAGTGGAGCTAACTATGGCTACACCTTC
D gene: -; J gene: TRBJ2-7; clone size: many; V gene: TRBV12-3/TRBV12-4; CDR3 protein: CASSLIPDPPYEQYF; CDR3 DNA: TGTGCCAGCAGTTTAATACCCGACCCGCCCTACGAGCAGTACTTC
D gene: -; J gene: TRBJ2-3; clone size: -; V gene: TRBV6-1; CDR3 protein: CASSSGPDTQYF; CDR3 DNA: TGTGCCAGCAGCTCAGGGCCAGATACGCAGTATTTT
D gene: -; J gene: TRBJ1-5; clone size: many; V gene: TRBV6-5; CDR3 protein: CASSFGVGESQPQHF; CDR3 DNA: TGTGCCAGCAGTTTCGGAGTAGGGGAATCTCAGCCCCAGCATTTT
D gene: TRBD2; J gene: TRBJ2-7; clone size: once; V gene: TRBV20-1; CDR3 protein: CSATGTSGTYEQYF; CDR3 DNA: TGCAGTGCGACCGGGACTAGCGGTACCTACGAGCAGTACTTC
D gene: TRBD1; J gene: TRBJ2-7; clone size: many; V gene: TRBV20-1; CDR3 protein: CSANRDRSYEQYF; CDR3 DNA: TGCAGTGCTAACCGGGACAGATCCTACGAGCAGTACTTC
D gene: TRBD1; J gene: TRBJ1-6; clone size: many; V gene: TRBV15; CDR3 protein: CATSRDREVTPLHF; CDR3 DNA: TGTGCCACCAGCAGGGACAGGGAGGTAACACCCCTCCACTTT
D gene: TRBD1; J gene: TRBJ2-7; clone size: many; V gene: TRBV10-3; CDR3 protein: CAIGGAGGLYEQYF; CDR3 DNA: TGTGCCATCGGAGGTGCAGGGGGCTTGTACGAGCAGTACTTC
D gene: -; J gene: TRBJ1-2; clone size: many; V gene: TRBV12-3/TRBV12-4; CDR3 protein: CASSPAPNVGGYTF; CDR3 DNA: TGTGCCAGCAGTCCCGCCCCCAATGTCGGTGGCTACACCTTC
D gene: -; J gene: TRBJ1-1; clone size: few; V gene: TRBV25-1; CDR3 protein: CASRGGGTEAFF; CDR3 DNA: TGTGCCAGCAGGGGAGGTGGCACTGAAGCTTTCTTT
D gene: TRBD1; J gene: TRBJ2-5; clone size: -; V gene: TRBV20-1; CDR3 protein: CSARGGDSQETQYF; CDR3 DNA: TGCAGTGCTAGAGGAGGGGACAGCCAAGAGACCCAGTACTTC
D gene: -; J gene: TRBJ1-1; clone size: many; V gene: TRBV12-3/TRBV12-4; CDR3 protein: CASSPWTRPTEAFF; CDR3 DNA: TGTGCCAGCAGTCCTTGGACCCGGCCCACTGAAGCTTTCTTT
D gene: -; J gene: TRBJ1-5; clone size: many; V gene: TRBV20-1; CDR3 protein: CSARELLGGPQHF; CDR3 DNA: TGCAGTGCTAGAGAGCTACTCGGGGGGCCCCAGCATTTT
D gene: -; J gene: TRBJ2-7; clone size: once; V gene: TRBV6-1; CDR3 protein: CSSSKDTPYEQYF; CDR3 DNA: TGCTCCAGCAGTAAGGACACTCCCTACGAACAGTACTTC
D gene: -; J gene: TRBJ1-5; clone size: many; V gene: TRBV6-5; CDR3 protein: CASRVAGYQPQHF; CDR3 DNA: TGTGCCAGCAGGGTGGCAGGGTACCAGCCCCAGCATTTT
D gene: -; J gene: TRBJ2-7; clone size: many; V gene: TRBV7-9; CDR3 protein: CASSLNGQTYEQYF; CDR3 DNA: TGTGCCAGCAGCTTAAATGGACAGACCTACGAGCAGTACTTC
D gene: TRBD1; J gene: TRBJ1-2; clone size: -; V gene: TRBV12-3/TRBV12-4; CDR3 protein: CASNPDRADYGYTF; CDR3 DNA: TGTGCCAGCAACCCCGACAGGGCGGACTATGGCTACACCTTC
D gene: TRBD1; J gene: TRBJ1-2; clone size: many; V gene: TRBV6-1; CDR3 protein: CASSTRTGRYGYTF; CDR3 DNA: TGTGCCAGCAGTACCCGGACAGGGAGGTATGGCTACACCTTC
D gene: TRBD2; J gene: TRBJ2-7; clone size: many; V gene: TRBV12-3/TRBV12-4; CDR3 protein: CASSPLRRGGGEQYF; CDR3 DNA: TGTGCCAGCAGTCCCCTCCGCCGGGGGGGTGGGGAGCAGTACTTC
D gene: -; J gene: TRBJ2-6; clone size: many; V gene: TRBV20-1; CDR3 protein: CSARDLASSGANVLTF; CDR3 DNA: TGCAGTGCTAGAGATCTAGCAAGCTCTGGGGCCAACGTCCTGACTTTC
D gene: -; J gene: TRBJ2-4; clone size: -; V gene: TRBV7-9; CDR3 protein: CASSSPTVAKNIQYF; CDR3 DNA: TGTGCCAGCAGCTCCCCGACCGTAGCCAAAAACATTCAGTACTTC
D gene: -; J gene: TRBJ1-1; clone size: -; V gene: TRBV5-6; CDR3 protein: CASSLARQGLLDHTEAFF; CDR3 DNA: TGTGCCAGCAGCTTGGCCCGGCAGGGGTTGTTGGACCACACTGAAGCTTTCTTT
D gene: -; J gene: TRBJ1-6; clone size: -; V gene: TRBV3-1; CDR3 protein: CASSHRDGNSPLHF; CDR3 DNA: TGTGCCAGCAGCCATCGGGACGGTAATTCACCCCTCCACTTT
D gene: -; J gene: TRBJ2-5; clone size: many; V gene: TRBV30; CDR3 protein: CAGGLQETQYF; CDR3 DNA: TGTGCCGGGGGACTGCAAGAGACCCAGTACTTC
D gene: -; J gene: TRBJ1-1; clone size: many; V gene: TRBV7-8; CDR3 protein: CASTLERRMNTEAFF; CDR3 DNA: TGTGCCAGCACCCTCGAAAGGAGGATGAACACTGAAGCTTTCTTT
D gene: -; J gene: TRBJ1-2; clone size: -; V gene: TRBV18; CDR3 protein: CASSPSAAVKANYGYTF; CDR3 DNA: TGTGCCAGCTCACCTTCCGCGGCAGTCAAAGCTAACTATGGCTACACCTTC
D gene: -; J gene: TRBJ1-3; clone size: -; V gene: TRBV5-1; CDR3 protein: CASSLERGALGNTIYF; CDR3 DNA: TGCGCCAGCAGCTTGGAACGGGGGGCCTTAGGAAACACCATATATTTT
D gene: -; J gene: TRBJ2-1; clone size: few; V gene: TRBV6-5; CDR3 protein: CASSYSRDEQFF; CDR3 DNA: TGTGCCAGCAGTTACTCTCGCGATGAGCAGTTCTTC
D gene: TRBD2; J gene: TRBJ2-7; clone size: many; V gene: TRBV2; CDR3 protein: CAKSGGLLSYEQYF; CDR3 DNA: TGTGCCAAAAGCGGGGGCCTACTTTCCTACGAGCAGTACTTC
D gene: -; J gene: TRBJ1-3; clone size: -; V gene: TRBV4-1; CDR3 protein: CASSQDPRQRTLSSGNTIYF; CDR3 DNA: TGCGCCAGCAGCCAAGATCCGAGACAGCGCACACTATCCTCTGGAAACACCATATATTTT
D gene: -; J gene: TRBJ1-1; clone size: -; V gene: TRBV6-1; CDR3 protein: CASRASGTEAFF; CDR3 DNA: TGTGCCAGCAGGGCCTCGGGGACTGAAGCTTTCTTT
D gene: -; J gene: TRBJ2-2; clone size: many; V gene: TRBV6-1; CDR3 protein: CASSEAVETGELFF; CDR3 DNA: TGTGCCAGCAGTGAAGCCGTAGAGACCGGGGAGCTGTTTTTT
D gene: -; J gene: TRBJ1-5; clone size: many; V gene: TRBV12-3/TRBV12-4; CDR3 protein: CASSIGNQPQHF; CDR3 DNA: TGTGCCAGCAGTATAGGGAATCAGCCCCAGCATTTT
D gene: TRBD2; J gene: TRBJ2-6; clone size: many; V gene: TRBV28; CDR3 protein: CASSLRAGGSGANVLTF; CDR3 DNA: TGTGCCAGCAGCCTAAGGGCCGGGGGGTCTGGGGCCAACGTCCTGACTTTC
D gene: -; J gene: TRBJ1-1; clone size: many; V gene: TRBV6-1; CDR3 protein: CASSEGGGNTEAFF; CDR3 DNA: TGTGCCAGCAGTGAAGGGGGGGGGAACACTGAAGCTTTCTTT
D gene: TRBD2; J gene: TRBJ2-4; clone size: many; V gene: TRBV6-1; CDR3 protein: CASSEGSSGGSKNIQYF; CDR3 DNA: TGTGCCAGCAGTGAAGGAAGTAGCGGGGGGTCCAAAAACATTCAGTACTTC
D gene: -; J gene: TRBJ1-5; clone size: many; V gene: TRBV10-1; CDR3 protein: CASSAGSQPQHF; CDR3 DNA: TGCGCCAGCAGTGCCGGTTCCCAGCCCCAGCATTTT
D gene: TRBD2; J gene: TRBJ2-7; clone size: few; V gene: TRBV6-1; CDR3 protein: CASRSGTSGYYEQYF; CDR3 DNA: TGTGCCAGCAGATCCGGGACTAGCGGATACTACGAGCAGTACTTC
D gene: -; J gene: TRBJ1-1; clone size: once; V gene: TRBV6-1; CDR3 protein: CASSEAWGSRTEAFF; CDR3 DNA: TGTGCCAGCAGTGAAGCGTGGGGGAGCAGGACTGAAGCTTTCTTT
D gene: -; J gene: TRBJ1-2; clone size: many; V gene: TRBV28; CDR3 protein: CASRKGDYGYTF; CDR3 DNA: TGTGCCAGCAGGAAAGGAGATTATGGCTACACCTTC